The clone carrying this T cell receptor beta chain was seen at least ten times. The antigen remains undetermined. Amplification of ligated cDNA took four PCR rounds with SP2 and nested alpha and beta constant primers. Reverse transcription of blood and skin TCR RNA was primed at alpha and beta constant regions. A single record per CDR3 protein comes from TCRdb applying MiXCR to the UMI-ligation and nested PCR reads. The sample lists fewer than 30,000 distinct CDR3 sequences; around 4.9% were seen once. CDR3 size: 14 residues. Unmatched junction bases numbered 3, after V lost 7 bases and J lost 0 bases. CDR1 is SGHRS and CDR2 is YFSETQ in the germline V gene. The library had UMIs added by 3' ligation of an oligonucleotide to TCR cDNA. Adult healthy volunteers gave 2.5 ml peripheral blood for whole-blood RNA. Reverse transcription used DNase-treated unsorted total RNA, aiming for roughly 1 to 1,100 ng.

The sample belongs to a study of naive and memory T cell subsets. Study conclusions and caveats: This RNA-based method may be sensitive to activation-related transcript changes.

Sequencing was done on a sample of blood. The chain has TRBV5-1 and TRBJ2-1; 8 bases map to TRBD1. This TCR came from an adult in good health. The CDR3 spells CASSGQVSYNEQFF. CDR3 DNA: TGCGCCAGCTCGGGACAGGTCTCCTACAATGAGCAGTTCTTC.